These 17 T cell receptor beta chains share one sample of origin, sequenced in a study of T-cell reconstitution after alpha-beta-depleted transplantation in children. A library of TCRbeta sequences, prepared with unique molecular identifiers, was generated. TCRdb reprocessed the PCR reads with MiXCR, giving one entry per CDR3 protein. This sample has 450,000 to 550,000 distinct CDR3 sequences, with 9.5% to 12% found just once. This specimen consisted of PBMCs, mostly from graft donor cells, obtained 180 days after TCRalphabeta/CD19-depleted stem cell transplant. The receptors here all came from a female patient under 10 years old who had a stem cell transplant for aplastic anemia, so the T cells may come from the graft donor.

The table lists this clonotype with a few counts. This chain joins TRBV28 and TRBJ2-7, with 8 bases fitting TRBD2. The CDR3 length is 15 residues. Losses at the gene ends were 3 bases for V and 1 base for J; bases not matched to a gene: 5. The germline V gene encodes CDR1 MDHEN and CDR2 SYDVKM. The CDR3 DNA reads TGTGCCAGCAGTTTCCTCGGGACTAGTTCCTACGAGCAGTACTTC. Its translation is CASSFLGTSSYEQYF.

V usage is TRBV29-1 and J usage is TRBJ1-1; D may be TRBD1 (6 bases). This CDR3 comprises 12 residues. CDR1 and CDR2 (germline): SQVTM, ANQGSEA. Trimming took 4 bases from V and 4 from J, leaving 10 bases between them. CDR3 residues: CSVARGTTEAFF. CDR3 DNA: TGCAGCGTTGCAAGGGGGACCACTGAAGCTTTCTTT.

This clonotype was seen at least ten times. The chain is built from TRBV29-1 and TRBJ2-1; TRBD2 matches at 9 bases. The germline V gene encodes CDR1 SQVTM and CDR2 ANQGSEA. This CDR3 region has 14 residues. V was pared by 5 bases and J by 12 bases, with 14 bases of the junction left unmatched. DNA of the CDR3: TGCAGCGTTAAGACCGGGACTAGCAATCAGGGGCAGTTCTTC. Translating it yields CSVKTGTSNQGQFF.

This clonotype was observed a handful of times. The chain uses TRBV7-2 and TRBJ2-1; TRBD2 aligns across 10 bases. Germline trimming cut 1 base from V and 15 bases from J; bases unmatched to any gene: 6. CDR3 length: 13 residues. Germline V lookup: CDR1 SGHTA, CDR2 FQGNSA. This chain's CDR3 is CASSLELAGWGFF. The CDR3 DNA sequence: TGTGCCAGCAGCTTAGAACTAGCGGGGTGGGGGTTCTTC.

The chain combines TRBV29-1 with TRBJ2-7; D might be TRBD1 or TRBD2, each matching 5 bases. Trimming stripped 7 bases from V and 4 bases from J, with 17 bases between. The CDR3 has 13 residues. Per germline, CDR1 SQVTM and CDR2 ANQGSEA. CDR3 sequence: CSAGVGPLYEQYF. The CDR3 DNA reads TGCAGCGCCGGGGTGGGGCCTCTGTACGAGCAGTACTTC.

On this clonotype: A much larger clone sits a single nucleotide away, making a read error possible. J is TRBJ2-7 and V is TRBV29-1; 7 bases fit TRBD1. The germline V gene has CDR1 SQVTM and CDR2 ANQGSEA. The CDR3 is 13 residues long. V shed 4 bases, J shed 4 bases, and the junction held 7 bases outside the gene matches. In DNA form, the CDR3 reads TGCAGCGTTGGTCGACAGGGAGTATACGAGCAGTACTTC. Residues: CSVGRQGVYEQYF.

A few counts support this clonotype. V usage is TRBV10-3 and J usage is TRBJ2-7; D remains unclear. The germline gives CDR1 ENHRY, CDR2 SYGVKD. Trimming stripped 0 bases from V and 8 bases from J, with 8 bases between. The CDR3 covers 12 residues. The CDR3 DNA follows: TGTGCCATCAGTGAGTCTGGGGTTAAGCAGTACGTC. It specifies CAISESGVKQYV.

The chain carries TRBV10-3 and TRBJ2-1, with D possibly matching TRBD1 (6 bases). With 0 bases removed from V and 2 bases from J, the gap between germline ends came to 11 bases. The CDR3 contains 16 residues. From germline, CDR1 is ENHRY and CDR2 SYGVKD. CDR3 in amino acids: CAISESVRGTYNEQFF. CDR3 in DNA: TGTGCCATCAGTGAGTCGGTAAGGGGGACCTACAATGAGCAGTTCTTC.

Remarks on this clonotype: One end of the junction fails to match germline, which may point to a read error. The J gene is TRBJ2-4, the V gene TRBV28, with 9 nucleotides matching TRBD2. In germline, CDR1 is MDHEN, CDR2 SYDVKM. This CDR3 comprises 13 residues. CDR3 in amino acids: CASRLTSGNSQYF. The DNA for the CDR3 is TGTGCCAGCAGACTGACTAGCGGAAACAGTCAGTACTTC.

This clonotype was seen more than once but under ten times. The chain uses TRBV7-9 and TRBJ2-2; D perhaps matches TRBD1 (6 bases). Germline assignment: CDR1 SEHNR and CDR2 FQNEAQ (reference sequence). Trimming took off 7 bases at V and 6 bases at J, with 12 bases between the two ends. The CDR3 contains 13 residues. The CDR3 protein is CASKGEKAGELFF. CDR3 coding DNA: TGTGCCAGCAAGGGGGAGAAGGCCGGGGAGCTGTTTTTT.

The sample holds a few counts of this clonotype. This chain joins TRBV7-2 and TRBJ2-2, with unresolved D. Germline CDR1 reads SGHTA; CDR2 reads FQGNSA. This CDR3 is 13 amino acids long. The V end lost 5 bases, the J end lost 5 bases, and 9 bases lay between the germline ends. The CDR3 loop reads CASSPKITGELFF. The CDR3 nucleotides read TGTGCCAGCAGCCCCAAGATTACCGGGGAGCTGTTTTTT.

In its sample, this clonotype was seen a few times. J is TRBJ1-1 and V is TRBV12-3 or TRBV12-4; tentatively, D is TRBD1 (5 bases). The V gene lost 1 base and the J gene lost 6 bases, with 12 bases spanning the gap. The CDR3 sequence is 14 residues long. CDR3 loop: CASSLDQGRAEAFF. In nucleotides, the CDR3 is TGTGCCAGCAGTTTAGACCAGGGCCGCGCTGAAGCTTTCTTT.

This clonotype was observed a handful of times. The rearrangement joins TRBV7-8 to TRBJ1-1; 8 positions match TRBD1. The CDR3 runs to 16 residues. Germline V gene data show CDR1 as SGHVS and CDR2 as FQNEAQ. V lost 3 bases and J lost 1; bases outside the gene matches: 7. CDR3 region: CASSFTHRGGNTEAFF. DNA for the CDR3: TGTGCCAGCAGCTTTACCCACAGGGGGGGGAACACTGAAGCTTTCTTT. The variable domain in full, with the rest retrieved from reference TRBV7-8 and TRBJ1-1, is GAGVSQSPRYKVAKRGQDVALRCDPISGHVSLFWYQQALGQGPEFLTYFQNEAQLDKSGLPSDRFFAERPEGSVSTLKIQRTQQEDSAVYLCASSFTHRGGNTEAFFGQGTRLTVV.

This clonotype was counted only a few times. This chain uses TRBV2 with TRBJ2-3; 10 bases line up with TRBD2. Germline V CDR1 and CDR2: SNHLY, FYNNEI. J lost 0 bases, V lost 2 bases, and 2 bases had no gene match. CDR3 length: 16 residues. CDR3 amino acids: CASSEWGLASTDTQYF. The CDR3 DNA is TGTGCCAGCAGTGAATGGGGACTAGCGAGCACAGATACGCAGTATTTT.

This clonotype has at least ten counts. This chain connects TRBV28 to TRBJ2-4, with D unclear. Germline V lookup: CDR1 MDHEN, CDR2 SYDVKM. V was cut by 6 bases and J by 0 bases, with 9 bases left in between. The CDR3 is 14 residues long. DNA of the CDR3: TGTGCCAGCAGGATTACGCTAGCCAAAAACATTCAGTACTTC. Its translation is CASRITLAKNIQYF.

The DNA for the CDR3 is TGTGCCAGCAGCTTACGGGGAACTAGCGGCAAATACAATGAGCAGTTCTTC. Its translation: CASSLRGTSGKYNEQFF. V usage is TRBV7-8 and J usage is TRBJ2-1; 8 nucleotides agree with TRBD2. V lost 2 bases and J lost 4; bases outside the gene matches: 10. Germline loops: CDR1 SGHVS, CDR2 FQNEAQ. This CDR3 is built from 17 residues.

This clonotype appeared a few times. The CDR3 region has the DNA TGTGCCAGCAGCTCCGGACTATCTGTGGAGACCCAGTACTTC. The encoded protein is CASSSGLSVETQYF. The V gene is TRBV7-2, the J gene TRBJ2-5, with TRBD2 as a possible D gene (6 bases). V lost 4 bases, J lost 5 bases, and 14 bases lay in between. CDR3 size: 14 residues. CDR1 and CDR2 from the germline V gene are SGHTA and FQGNSA. Together with reference TRBV7-2 and TRBJ2-5, the CDR3 gives the full variable domain: GAGVSQSPSNKVTEKGKDVELRCDPISGHTALYWYRQSLGQGLEFLIYFQGNSAPDKSGLPSDRFSAERTGGSVSTLTIQRTQQEDSAVYLCASSSGLSVETQYFGPGTRLLVL.